This TCR beta chain was identified in a study of prognosis after radiotherapy for stage I lung cancer. Starting from genomic DNA, TCR beta CDR3 was amplified through two-round multiplex PCR. Amplification during the initial PCR round employed primers specific to each TRBV and TRBJ gene. TCRdb ran MiXCR on the multiplex PCR reads and lists one entry per CDR3 protein. The table includes 20,000 to 30,000 distinct CDR3 sequences, around 40% detected once. Germline V gene data show CDR1 as SGHTA and CDR2 as FQGTGA. The V and J ends lost 6 bases and 3 bases, in that order; junction bases with no gene match: 13. The CDR3 totals 17 residues.

The chain has TRBV7-3 and TRBJ2-5; 10 positions agree with TRBD2. The sequence derives from a donor over 45 with non-small cell lung cancer. The starting material was PBMCs, obtained before or after stereotactic body radiation therapy (not recorded which). Here the CDR3 reads CASSSGTSVGAEETQYF. The CDR3, as DNA: TGTGCCAGCAGTTCCGGGACTAGCGTTGGGGCCGAAGAGACCCAGTACTTC. The whole variable domain, filled in from reference TRBV7-3 and TRBJ2-5, reads GAGVSQTPSNKVTEKGKYVELRCDPISGHTALYWYRQSLGQGPEFLIYFQGTGAADDSGLPNDRFFAVRPEGSVSTLKIQRTERGDSAVYLCASSSGTSVGAEETQYFGPGTRLLVL.